This entry lists 4 T cell receptor beta chains sequenced from one sample in a study of T cells in Graves' hyperthyroidism and ophthalmopathy (dated by TCRdb to about 2019). Library creation used multiplex PCR. TCRdb names Illumina HiSeq 2000 as the instrument used. Amplification of TCR beta CDR3 regions was carried out from RNA transcripts. The TCR CDR3 was subjected to a first round of RT-PCR using the HTBI primer set and the Qiagen OneStep RT-PCR kit. TCRdb trimmed the raw reads at Q25, called clones with MiXCR and kept productive beta chains. Each CDR3 protein appears once, grouped with its most common genes and DNA. The sample table records 500,000 to 650,000 distinct CDR3 sequences; around 13% of these occur just once. The top ten clones comprise around 12% of the sample. The specimen sequenced was blood. All receptors derive from a woman aged 50 to 65 with Graves' ophthalmopathy.

This clonotype has at least ten counts. The chain links TRBV11-2 to TRBJ2-3; 9 nucleotides match TRBD2. The V gene's germline CDR1 is SGHAT and CDR2 FQNNGV. The trim removed 2 bases at V and 5 bases at J, leaving 11 bases unmatched. This CDR3 comprises 17 residues. The CDR3 DNA reads TGTGCCAGCAGCTTACTGGGCCGTAGCGGGAGTTTAGATACGCAGTATTTT. Translation gives CASSLLGRSGSLDTQYF.

In this sample, this clonotype turned up many times. This chain uses TRBV18 with TRBJ1-4, with 8 bases aligning to TRBD1. V shed 6 bases and J 6 bases; nucleotides not matched to a gene: 6. Germline values: CDR1 KGHSH, CDR2 LQKENI. This CDR3 has 14 residues. The CDR3 bases are TGTGCCAGCTCCCCCGGACAGGGACATGAAAAACTGTTTTTT. Translated: CASSPGQGHEKLFF. The full variable domain, with the rest looked up from reference TRBV18 and TRBJ1-4, is NAGVMQNPRHLVRRRGQEARLRCSPMKGHSHVYWYRQLPEEGLKFMVYLQKENIIDESGMPKERFSAEFPKEGPSILRIQQVVRGDSAAYFCASSPGQGHEKLFFGSGTQLSVL.

Remarks on this clonotype: At one of its ends the junction is not consistent with the germline gene, which may arise from a read error. The chain links TRBV27 to TRBJ2-7; 13 bases are a match to TRBD2. The germline CDR1 and CDR2 sequences are MNHEY and SMNVEV (reference sequence). This CDR3 region has 14 residues. As DNA, the CDR3 is TGTGCCGGCAGTGGGACTAGCGGGGCCTACGAGCAGTACTTC. Its translation: CAGSGTSGAYEQYF.

This clonotype was recorded many times. This sequence joins TRBV3-1 and TRBJ2-1; no firm D call. CDR1 is LGHDT, CDR2 YNNKEL, per germline (reference sequence). The CDR3 runs to 13 residues. V was clipped by 1 base and J by 5 bases, with 6 bases between them. For the CDR3, the DNA is TGTGCCAGCAGCCAAGTCCGGCACAATGAGCAGTTCTTC. Protein product: CASSQVRHNEQFF.